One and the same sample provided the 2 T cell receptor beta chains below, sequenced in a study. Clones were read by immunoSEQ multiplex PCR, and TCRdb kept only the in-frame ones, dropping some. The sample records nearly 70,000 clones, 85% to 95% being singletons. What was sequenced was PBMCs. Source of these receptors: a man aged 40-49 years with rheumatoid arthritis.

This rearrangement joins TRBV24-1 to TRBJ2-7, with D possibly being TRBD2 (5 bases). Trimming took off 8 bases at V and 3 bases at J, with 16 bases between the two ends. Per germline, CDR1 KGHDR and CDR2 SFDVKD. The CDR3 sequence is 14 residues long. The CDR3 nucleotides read TGTGCCACCATCGAGGGCAGCAGCTGCTACGAGCAGTACTTC. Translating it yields CATIEGSSCYEQYF.

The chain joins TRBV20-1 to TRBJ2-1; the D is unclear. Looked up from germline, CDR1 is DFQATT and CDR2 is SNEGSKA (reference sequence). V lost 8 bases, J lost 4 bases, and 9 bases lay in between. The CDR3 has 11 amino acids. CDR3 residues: CSPISYNEQFF. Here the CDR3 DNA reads TGCAGTCCGATTTCTTACAATGAGCAGTTCTTC.